The 31 T cell receptor beta chains listed next were all sequenced from one sample in a study of CD8+CD57+ T cells in acquired aplastic anemia. Profiles of TCR beta VDJ and CDR3 were generated from a genomic DNA template. TCRdb itself ran the reads through MiXCR, one entry per CDR3 protein. The sample gives about 220,000 distinct CDR3 sequences, 30% to 40% of which show up once; around 1.1% is in the top ten. Sequencing was done on a sample of sorted CD4+, CD8+, or CD8+CD57+ T cells (not recorded which) from PBMCs. Every receptor here comes from a human donor in good health, serving as a control.

There are a few counts of this clonotype. Compared with germline, one end of the junction differs, possibly owing to a read error. The chain uses TRBV11-1 and TRBJ1-4; D is unclear. The CDR3 is 17 residues long. Germline V gene lookup returns CDR1 SGHAT and CDR2 FQDESV (reference sequence). CDR3 bases: TGTGCCAGCAGCTTAAGGCCCGCACAGTGGAGAGATGAAAAACCGTTTTTT. It codes for CASSLRPAQWRDEKPFF.

In its sample, this clonotype was seen once. This chain links TRBV20-1 with TRBJ1-5; 10 nucleotides line up with TRBD1. From germline, CDR1 is DFQATT and CDR2 SNEGSKA (reference sequence). CDR3 length: 13 residues. The DNA for the CDR3 is TGCAGCGCCAGGGACAGGGGAGACCAGCCCCAGCATTTT. Protein sequence: CSARDRGDQPQHF.

This clonotype was recorded a few times. The CDR3 nucleotides are TGTGCCAGTAGTACAAATCTTGGGGGCCAGGGGGCATCTCAGCCCCAGCATTTT. Its translation is CASSTNLGGQGASQPQHF. V usage is TRBV19 and J usage is TRBJ1-5, with TRBD1 matching over 8 bases. The CDR3 is 18 residues long. Germline values: CDR1 LNHDA, CDR2 SQIVND (reference sequence). Trimming at V came to 4 bases and at J to 6 bases, leaving 17 bases not matched to a gene.

This clonotype was seen repeatedly, ten times or more. V is TRBV2 and J is TRBJ1-5; 8 bases line up with TRBD1. Germline V gives CDR1 SNHLY, CDR2 FYNNEI. The CDR3 runs 13 residues. Trimming took 8 bases from V and 7 from J; bases not matched to a gene: 7. The CDR3 is CASGSGGRQPQHF. The CDR3 nucleotides read TGTGCCAGCGGATCAGGGGGCCGGCAGCCCCAGCATTTT.

This clonotype came up many times. The chain carries TRBV2 and TRBJ1-6, with D uncertain. The V and J ends lost 9 bases and 5 bases respectively, with 14 bases between them. The CDR3 extends over 14 amino acids. CDR1 SNHLY and CDR2 FYNNEI come from the germline V gene. CDR3 in DNA: TGTGCCAGTAGGATCACCCGACATAATTCACCCCTCCACTTT. It translates to CASRITRHNSPLHF.

This clonotype was counted many times. V gene TRBV15 combines with J gene TRBJ1-3; D is undetermined. The CDR3 totals 14 residues. Germline CDR1 is LNHNV and CDR2 is YYDKDF (reference sequence). Between the trimmed V and J ends, which lost 1 base and 0 bases, there was a span of 4 bases. The CDR3 spells CATSRAISGNTIYF. CDR3 nucleotide sequence: TGTGCCACCAGCAGAGCCATCTCTGGAAACACCATATATTTT.

In this sample, this clonotype turned up many times. The chain carries TRBV3-1 and TRBJ1-6; no clear D. The germline CDR1 and CDR2 sequences are LGHDT and YNNKEL (reference sequence). CDR3 length: 14 amino acids. V was cut by 2 bases and J by 5 bases, with 7 bases left in between. CDR3 DNA: TGTGCCAGCAGCCAACCGGGAAATAATTCACCCCTCCACTTT. Residues: CASSQPGNNSPLHF.

The J gene is TRBJ2-3, the V gene TRBV20-1; TRBD1 matches 8 bases. The V and J ends lost 4 bases and 3 bases, in that order; junction bases with no gene match: 3. CDR1 is DFQATT, CDR2 SNEGSKA, per germline (reference sequence). The CDR3 contains 13 residues. CDR3 loop: CSATNRGTDTQYF. The CDR3 DNA is TGCAGTGCTACTAACAGGGGGACAGATACGCAGTATTTT.

This clonotype has at least ten counts. The chain links TRBV2 to TRBJ2-3; 11 nucleotides line up with TRBD1. CDR1 and CDR2 (germline): SNHLY, FYNNEI. V dropped 4 bases and J dropped 6; count of bases not matched to a gene: 6. CDR3 length: 15 amino acids. This chain's CDR3 is CASSVGQGATDTQYF. The CDR3 nucleotides read TGTGCCAGCAGTGTAGGACAGGGGGCAACTGATACGCAGTATTTT.

This rearrangement joins TRBV10-2 to TRBJ2-5, with unresolved D. Germline V lookup: CDR1 WSHSY, CDR2 SAAADI. The CDR3 has 13 residues. V was clipped by 2 bases and J by 7 bases, with 11 bases between them. The CDR3 region has the DNA TGCGCCAGCAGTGAGGACTGGCCCCGGACCCAGTACTTC. Encoded protein: CASSEDWPRTQYF.

Comment on this clonotype: This clone may be a read error of a much larger clone one base away. This sequence joins TRBV5-5 and TRBJ2-5; D call uncertain. CDR1 SGHKS and CDR2 YYEKEE come from the germline V gene (reference sequence). The CDR3 is 14 residues long. V shed 2 bases and J shed 2 bases, with 10 bases lying between them. The chain's CDR3 is CASSFTRQQETQYF. Written as DNA, the CDR3 is TGTGCCAGCAGCTTTACCAGGCAGCAAGAGACCCAGTACTTC.

This sequence joins TRBV9 and TRBJ2-1; TRBD1 matches at 10 bases. The CDR3 length is 17 residues. Looked up from germline, CDR1 is SGDLS and CDR2 is YYNGEE. V shed 0 bases, J shed 6 bases, and the junction held 9 bases outside the gene matches. The CDR3 spells CASSVAPGQGSGNEQFF. The CDR3 nucleotides read TGTGCCAGCAGCGTAGCCCCGGGACAGGGGTCCGGCAATGAGCAGTTCTTC.

This clonotype was counted many times. The V gene is TRBV20-1, the J gene TRBJ1-2; perhaps TRBD1 as D (5 bases). The V end was cut by 0 bases, the J end by 4 bases, with 6 bases between. CDR1 is DFQATT, CDR2 SNEGSKA, per germline (reference sequence). The CDR3 contains 12 residues. CDR3 coding DNA: TGCAGTGCTAGAGAAAGGGGCTATGGCTACACCTTC. It is translated as CSARERGYGYTF.

This clonotype was recorded many times. The chain joins TRBV7-9 to TRBJ2-2, with unresolved D. The CDR3 is 14 residues long. V was cut by 4 bases and J by 1 base, with 7 bases left in between. Germline CDR1 is SEHNR and CDR2 is FQNEAQ (reference sequence). This chain's CDR3 is CASSSSGNTGELFF. DNA for the CDR3: TGTGCCAGCAGCTCCTCAGGGAACACCGGGGAGCTGTTTTTT.

The chain is built from TRBV12-3 or TRBV12-4 and TRBJ1-6, with D unresolved. V dropped 4 bases and J dropped 3 bases, with 7 bases sitting between them. This CDR3 has 14 residues. CDR3 DNA sequence: TGTGCCAGCAGTTCGGAAGTCTATAATTCACCCCTCCACTTT. Protein: CASSSEVYNSPLHF.

The chain carries TRBV5-5 and TRBJ1-5, with 9 bases fitting TRBD1. Germline CDR1 is SGHKS and CDR2 is YYEKEE (reference sequence). The V segment lost 4 bases and the J segment 4 bases; nucleotides outside the gene matches: 6. The CDR3 totals 15 residues. This CDR3 reads CASSPLGTGNQPQHF. CDR3 coding DNA: TGTGCCAGCAGCCCATTGGGGACAGGGAATCAGCCCCAGCATTTT.

This clonotype was seen ten or more times. The J gene is TRBJ1-1, the V gene TRBV5-1; D gene unclear. Looked up from germline, CDR1 is SGHRS and CDR2 is YFSETQ. V was trimmed by 1 base and J by 3 bases, leaving 7 bases between them. This CDR3 has 13 amino acids. The chain's CDR3 is CASSLIGDTEAFF. The CDR3 DNA is TGCGCCAGCAGCTTGATCGGGGACACTGAAGCTTTCTTT.

This sequence joins TRBV4-1 and TRBJ1-5, with 9 nucleotides matching TRBD1. This CDR3 has 16 residues. CDR1 and CDR2 (germline): MGHRA, YSYEKL. V lost 3 bases to trimming and J lost 6 bases; unmatched junction nucleotides: 9. Here the CDR3 DNA reads TGCGCCAGCAGCCACATTCAGGGACAGGGTTTTCAGCCCCAGCATTTT. It encodes CASSHIQGQGFQPQHF.

The rearrangement joins TRBV3-1 to TRBJ1-2; TRBD1 aligns across 9 bases. The germline V gene encodes CDR1 LGHDT and CDR2 YNNKEL (reference sequence). The CDR3 contains 16 residues. The junction had 9 bases not matched to a gene; V was cut back by 4 bases and J by 3 bases. The CDR3 region has the DNA TGTGCCAGCAGCCCCTCCGGGACAGGGTTTTACTATGGCTACACCTTC. Its translation: CASSPSGTGFYYGYTF.

This clonotype appeared many times. The rearrangement uses TRBV7-2 and TRBJ1-2; D is unresolved. The germline V gene encodes CDR1 SGHTA and CDR2 FQGNSA. Trimming shortened V by 3 bases and J by 6 bases, and 14 bases separated the two germline ends. This CDR3 comprises 14 residues. The CDR3 loop is CASSFEPNADGYTF. As DNA, the CDR3 is TGTGCCAGCAGCTTTGAACCTAATGCTGATGGCTACACCTTC.

This clonotype was recorded only once. This sequence joins TRBV2 and TRBJ2-7, with 9 bases that match TRBD1. From germline, CDR1 is SNHLY and CDR2 FYNNEI. V shed 8 bases, J shed 6 bases, and the junction held 5 bases outside the gene matches. This CDR3 has 12 residues. In DNA, the CDR3 is TGTGCCAGCCGGGACAGGGAGCGCGAGCAGTACTTC. Translated: CASRDREREQYF.

To note about this clonotype: Being one base from a much bigger clone, this may be a read error. The genes are TRBV7-9 and TRBJ1-2; 7 bases are shared with TRBD1. The CDR3 covers 14 residues. In germline, CDR1 is SEHNR, CDR2 FQNEAQ (reference sequence). The junction had 8 bases not matched to a gene; V was cut back by 5 bases and J by 5 bases. The CDR3 sequence is CASSAVGTEYGYTF. As DNA, the CDR3 is TGTGCCAGCAGCGCGGTCGGGACAGAGTATGGCTACACCTTC.

This clonotype was observed a handful of times. This chain uses TRBV30 with TRBJ1-2; no definite D call. Germline CDR1 reads GTSNPN; CDR2 reads SVGIG (reference sequence). V lost 0 bases, J lost 4 bases, and 9 bases lay in between. This CDR3 spans 13 amino acids. CDR3: CAWSVRLAYGYTF. CDR3 DNA sequence: TGTGCCTGGAGTGTCCGGCTGGCCTATGGCTACACCTTC. Looking up the rest from reference TRBV30 and TRBJ1-2 gives the full variable domain: SQTIHQWPATLVQPVGSPLSLECTVEGTSNPNLYWYRQAAGRGLQLLFYSVGIGQISSEVPQNLSASRPQDRQFILSSKKLLLSDSGFYLCAWSVRLAYGYTFGSGTRLTVV.

The gene calls are TRBV5-1 and TRBJ2-2; TRBD1 matches 7 bases. Germline trimming cut 7 bases from V and 4 bases from J; bases unmatched to any gene: 7. The CDR3 covers 14 residues. The germline V gene encodes CDR1 SGHRS and CDR2 YFSETQ. CDR3 in DNA: TGCGCCAGCCAGGACAGGAAGGTCACCGGGGAGCTGTTTTTT. Its protein is CASQDRKVTGELFF.

The chain joins TRBV7-9 to TRBJ2-2; D remains unclear. CDR1 and CDR2 (germline): SEHNR, FQNEAQ (reference sequence). The CDR3 covers 15 residues. Trimming took off 5 bases at V and 5 bases at J, with 15 bases between the two ends. Here the CDR3 reads CASSAMTLQTGELFF. CDR3 DNA: TGTGCCAGCAGCGCTATGACACTTCAGACCGGGGAGCTGTTTTTT.

This clonotype was observed at least ten times. The rearrangement joins TRBV6-6 to TRBJ1-6; D is possibly TRBD1 (5 bases). In germline, CDR1 is MNHNY, CDR2 SVGAGI (reference sequence). The V and J ends lost 2 bases and 7 bases respectively, with 12 bases between them. This CDR3 has 15 residues. Written as DNA, the CDR3 is TGTGCCAGCAGTTACGATTCACAGGCGAATTCACCCCTCCACTTT. Its protein is CASSYDSQANSPLHF.

This clonotype was counted many times. The V call is TRBV2, the J call TRBJ2-7; TRBD1 aligns across 9 bases. V lost 6 bases to trimming and J lost 3 bases; unmatched junction nucleotides: 9. The CDR3 is 15 residues long. From germline, CDR1 is SNHLY and CDR2 FYNNEI. The CDR3 is CASRPDRGEVYEQYF. For the CDR3, the DNA is TGTGCCAGCAGGCCCGACAGGGGGGAAGTCTACGAGCAGTACTTC. Based on the CDR3 plus reference TRBV2 and TRBJ2-7, the full variable domain is EPEVTQTPSHQVTQMGQEVILRCVPISNHLYFYWYRQILGQKVEFLVSFYNNEISEKSEIFDDQFSVERPDGSNFTLKIRSTKLEDSAMYFCASRPDRGEVYEQYFGPGTRLTVT.

This clonotype was counted a few times. The V call is TRBV7-6, the J call TRBJ2-1; 10 bases align to TRBD2. Germline CDR1 SGHVS, CDR2 FNYEAQ. V dropped 5 bases and J dropped 10; count of bases not matched to a gene: 17. The CDR3 sequence is 17 residues long. CDR3 sequence: CASSPRTSGTLREEQFF. The CDR3 DNA is TGTGCCAGCAGCCCAAGGACTAGCGGTACTCTCCGAGAGGAGCAGTTCTTC.

Many counts were recorded for this clonotype. The rearrangement joins TRBV15 to TRBJ2-7; D is possibly TRBD2 (5 bases). The V and J ends lost 1 base and 2 bases respectively, with 12 bases between them. CDR1 is LNHNV and CDR2 is YYDKDF in the germline V gene (reference sequence). The CDR3 sequence is 15 residues long. The CDR3 nucleotides read TGTGCCACCAGCAGAGCGGGGTTGAGAACCTACGAGCAGTACTTC. Translating it yields CATSRAGLRTYEQYF.

This clonotype was seen only a few times. The chain has TRBV4-2 and TRBJ1-1, with 8 bases fitting TRBD1. V dropped 4 bases and J dropped 4; count of bases not matched to a gene: 11. The germline V gene encodes CDR1 LGHNA and CDR2 YNFKEQ. The CDR3 has 16 residues. The CDR3 DNA reads TGTGCCAGCAGCCCTGACCTCCAGGGGGCGCGCACTGAAGCTTTCTTT. It is translated as CASSPDLQGARTEAFF.

The V and J genes are TRBV11-2 and TRBJ2-1; either TRBD1 or TRBD2 may fit D (5 bases each). Germline lookup yields CDR1 SGHAT and CDR2 FQNNGV. This CDR3 contains 13 residues. V was cut by 2 bases and J by 8 bases, with 10 bases left in between. The CDR3 DNA is TGTGCCAGCAGCTTACACCGGGGCGATGAGCAGTTCTTC. Encoded protein: CASSLHRGDEQFF. Using reference TRBV11-2 and TRBJ2-1 for the parts outside the CDR3, the full variable domain is EAGVAQSPRYKIIEKRQSVAFWCNPISGHATLYWYQQILGQGPKLLIQFQNNGVVDDSQLPKDRFSAERLKGVDSTLKIQPAKLEDSAVYLCASSLHRGDEQFFGPGTRLTVL.